This T cell receptor (beta chain) is from a study of T cell responses to AZD1222 COVID-19 vaccine. The repertoire was sequenced with immunoSEQ multiplex PCR; TCRdb's copy has only in-frame clones and lacks some. In the table there are 200,000 to 300,000 clones, just over 90% of which are singletons. Study-wide findings and caveats: The study sampled repertoires only after the peak T cell response. Donors skewed white British and female; clonal diversity was possibly underestimated. Seropositive AZD1222 recipients at baseline numbered only 6 or 7. Regions left unmutated in variants are reportedly the target of nearly half of spike-specific TCRs.

Turning to this clone: The target antigen is unknown.

This CDR3 spans 15 amino acids. Per germline, CDR1 LGHNA and CDR2 YNFKEQ. Trimming cost V 1 base and J 7 bases, with 17 bases left between them. The TCR originated in an adult in good health. The chain links TRBV4-2 to TRBJ2-7; unclear D gene. Specimen: peripheral blood, collected on day 0 of AZD1222 vaccination. The chain's CDR3 is CASSQGRFGRGEQYF. CDR3 in DNA: TGTGCCAGCAGCCAAGGGAGATTCGGGCGTGGGGAGCAGTACTTC.